The rows below give T cell receptor beta chains drawn from one sample of a study of CXCR3-negative and CXCR3-positive naive CD8 T cells. From the 5' RACE reads, TCRdb lists one entry per CDR3 protein and no DNA. In all, the sample yields some 39,000 distinct CDR3 sequences. Sequenced input: naive CXCR3- CD8+ T cells from blood. These receptors were collected from a human donor in good health. Some clones in this sample may be carry-over from other donors' samples. Both conserved end residues are part of each CDR3. Fields, in order: J gene, V gene, CDR3 protein.

TRBJ1-1,TRBV20-1,CSASAAGESTEAFF
TRBJ2-3,TRBV7-9,CASPGYTDTQYF
TRBJ1-1,TRBV29-1,CSVGDSVATEAFF
TRBJ1-2,TRBV4-3,CASSQDSAALHGYTF
TRBJ2-7,TRBV20-1,CSARRYLVSEQYF
TRBJ2-7,TRBV15,CATSRVPLASEDYEQYF
TRBJ2-3,TRBV6-1,CASSEGQYTDTQYF
TRBJ2-3,TRBV29-1,CSVEMGQRADTQYF
TRBJ2-1,TRBV11-2,CASSLETGTVYNEPFF
TRBJ2-5,TRBV14,CASSHPPYNEETQYF
TRBJ2-7,TRBV28,CASSLRGGSYEQYF
TRBJ2-6,TRBV15,CATSSDTMTANVLTF
TRBJ2-7,TRBV20-1,CSARASGSDEQYF
TRBJ2-7,TRBV7-9,CASSPHLRGQGTYEQYF
TRBJ1-2,TRBV27,CASSLTGTGGYGYTF
TRBJ1-4,TRBV4-2,CASSQPAAGANEKLFF
TRBJ2-5,TRBV7-9,CASSFDTETQYF
TRBJ2-1,TRBV15,CATSSPGTGHNEQFF
TRBJ2-3,TRBV5-1,CASSLADPTDTQDF
TRBJ1-1,TRBV12-3/TRBV12-4,CASSGVWNTEAFF
TRBJ2-3,TRBV6-5,CASSLNPGLERGDTQYF
TRBJ2-7,TRBV29-1,CSVEDGTTPTYEQYF
TRBJ2-3,TRBV6-6,CASWHGGVPDTQYF
TRBJ2-5,TRBV28,CASSYAEQETQYF
TRBJ1-6,TRBV6-6,CASSYVGDFDSPLHF
TRBJ2-5,TRBV30,CAWSVGATEETQYF
TRBJ2-7,TRBV7-8,CASSILGYEQYF
TRBJ2-7,TRBV6-5,CASGSGTNSYEQYF
TRBJ2-1,TRBV29-1,CSGGDREIEQFF
TRBJ2-7,TRBV7-2,CASSLGQELYEQYF